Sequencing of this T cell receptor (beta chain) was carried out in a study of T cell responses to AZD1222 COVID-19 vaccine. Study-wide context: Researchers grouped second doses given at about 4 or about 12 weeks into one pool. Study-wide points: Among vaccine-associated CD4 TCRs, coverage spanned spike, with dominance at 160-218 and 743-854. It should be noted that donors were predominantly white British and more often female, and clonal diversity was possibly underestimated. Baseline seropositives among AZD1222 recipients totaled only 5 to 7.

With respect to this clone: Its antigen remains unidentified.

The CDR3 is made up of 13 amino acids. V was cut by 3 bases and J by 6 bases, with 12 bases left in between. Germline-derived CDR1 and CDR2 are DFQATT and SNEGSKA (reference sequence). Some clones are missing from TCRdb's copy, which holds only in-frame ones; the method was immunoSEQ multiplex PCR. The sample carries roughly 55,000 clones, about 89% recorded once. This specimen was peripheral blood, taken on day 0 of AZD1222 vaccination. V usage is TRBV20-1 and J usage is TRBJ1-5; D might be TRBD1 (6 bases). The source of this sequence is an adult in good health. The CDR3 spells CSASQGSTQPQHF. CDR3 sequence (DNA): TGCAGTGCTAGTCAGGGGAGTACTCAGCCCCAGCATTTT.